This T cell receptor (beta chain) came from a study of cytomegalovirus exposure and HLA in healthy donors. This CDR3 comprises 14 residues. From germline, CDR1 is MNHEY and CDR2 SMNVEV (reference sequence). The trim removed 6 bases at V and 6 bases at J, leaving 8 bases unmatched. In the PCR, 60 Vbeta and 13 Jbeta primers were used. Profiled with immunoSEQ multiplex PCR; TCRdb holds only in-frame clones, not every one. The repertoire holds 130,000 to 150,000 clones, 65% to 85% seen once, with 6.5% to 8% in the top ten. V gene TRBV27 combines with J gene TRBJ1-3; TRBD1 matches at 7 bases. Sequenced material: PBMCs. This clonotype originated in a woman aged 40 to 50 in good health and CMV-seropositive. The CDR3 DNA sequence: TGTGCCAGCAGCAATGGACAGGACCCAAACACCATATATTTT. Translation gives CASSNGQDPNTIYF.